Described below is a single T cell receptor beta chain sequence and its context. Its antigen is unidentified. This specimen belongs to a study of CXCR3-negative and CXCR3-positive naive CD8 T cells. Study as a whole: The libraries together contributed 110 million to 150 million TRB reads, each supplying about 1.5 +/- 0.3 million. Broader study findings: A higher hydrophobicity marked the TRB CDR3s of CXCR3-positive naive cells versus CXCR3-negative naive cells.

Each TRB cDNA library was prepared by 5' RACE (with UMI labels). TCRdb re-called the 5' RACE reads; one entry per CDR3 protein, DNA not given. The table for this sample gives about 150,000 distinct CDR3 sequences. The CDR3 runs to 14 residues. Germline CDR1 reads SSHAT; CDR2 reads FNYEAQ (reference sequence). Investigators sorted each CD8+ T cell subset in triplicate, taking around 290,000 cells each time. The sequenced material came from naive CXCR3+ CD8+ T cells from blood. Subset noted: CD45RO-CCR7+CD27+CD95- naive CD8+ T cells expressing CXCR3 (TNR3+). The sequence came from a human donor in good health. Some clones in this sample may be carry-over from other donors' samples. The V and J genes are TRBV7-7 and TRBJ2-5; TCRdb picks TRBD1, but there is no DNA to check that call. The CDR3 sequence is CASSPRQAQETQYF. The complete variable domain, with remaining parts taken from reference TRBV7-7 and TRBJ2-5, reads GAGVSQSPRYKVTKRGQDVTLRCDPISSHATLYWYQQALGQGPEFLTYFNYEAQPDKSGLPSDRFSAERPEGSISTLTIQRTEQRDSAMYRCASSPRQAQETQYFGPGTRLLVL.